Listed here are 9 T cell receptor beta chains from one sample, sequenced in a study of blood T cell repertoires in COVID-19. Sequencing was performed with immunoSEQ multiplex PCR; in TCRdb, only in-frame clones are kept and a portion is missing. The data contain over 150,000 clones, 70% to 80% of them seen just once; the ten biggest clones take up roughly 17%. The specimen was PBMCs or T cells enriched from blood (not recorded which). These receptors came from a woman aged 45-60 years who had recovered from COVID-19.

The CDR3 DNA follows: TGTGCCAGTAGTTTAAGGGACAGGGGAAATGGCTACACCTTC. Translating it yields CASSLRDRGNGYTF. The gene calls are TRBV19 and TRBJ1-2, with 10 bases fitting TRBD1. The CDR3 loop spans 14 amino acids. J gave up 6 bases and V 5 bases, and 6 bases lay outside the gene matches. Germline-derived CDR1 and CDR2 are LNHDA and SQIVND (reference sequence).

The chain employs TRBV5-5 and TRBJ1-6; no clear D. V lost 0 bases and J lost 5, with 9 bases in between. Looked up from germline, CDR1 is SGHKS and CDR2 is YYEKEE (reference sequence). The CDR3 totals 15 residues. The DNA of the CDR3 is TGTGCCAGCAGCTTGGGGAGGGTAAATAATTCACCCCTCCACTTT. The encoded protein is CASSLGRVNNSPLHF.

V gene TRBV5-1 combines with J gene TRBJ2-7; TRBD1 aligns across 7 bases. This CDR3 contains 15 residues. From germline, CDR1 is SGHRS and CDR2 YFSETQ. Trimming cost V 0 bases and J 2 bases; bases outside gene matches: 5. DNA of the CDR3: TGCGCCAGCAGCTTGGTGGCAGGGGGAACCTACGAGCAGTACTTC. This sequence encodes CASSLVAGGTYEQYF.

The chain uses TRBV29-1 and TRBJ2-5; TRBD1 matches at 11 bases. The CDR3 covers 15 residues. With V trimmed by 6 bases and J by 4 bases, 10 bases remained unmatched. CDR1 is SQVTM and CDR2 is ANQGSEA in the germline V gene. The CDR3 protein is CSVFRTGGFGETQYF. In DNA form, the CDR3 reads TGCAGCGTCTTTAGGACAGGGGGCTTCGGAGAGACCCAGTACTTC.

V is TRBV20-1 and J is TRBJ2-5; D possibly corresponds to TRBD2 (5 bases). Germline CDR1 DFQATT, CDR2 SNEGSKA (reference sequence). CDR3 length equals 11 residues. V was clipped by 0 bases and J by 7 bases, with 6 bases between them. CDR3 DNA: TGCAGTGCTAGAGAGGCGGGGACCCAGTACTTC. Its protein is CSAREAGTQYF.

The chain joins TRBV27 to TRBJ2-7; D may be TRBD2 (6 bases). This CDR3 spans 14 amino acids. With 2 bases removed from V and 2 bases from J, the gap between germline ends came to 10 bases. Germline V lookup: CDR1 MNHEY, CDR2 SMNVEV (reference sequence). CDR3 region: CASSLGRDPYEQYF. The DNA of the CDR3 is TGTGCCAGCAGTTTAGGGCGGGATCCCTACGAGCAGTACTTC.

V and J are TRBV18 and TRBJ1-1; a weak D match, TRBD1 (5 bases). V was trimmed by 1 base and J by 0 bases, leaving 9 bases between them. The germline V gene has CDR1 KGHSH and CDR2 LQKENI. The CDR3 consists of 15 residues. The DNA for the CDR3 is TGTGCCAGCTCACCACGGGCAGGGATGAACACTGAAGCTTTCTTT. Translation gives CASSPRAGMNTEAFF.

J is TRBJ2-2 and V is TRBV29-1; unclear D gene. This CDR3 region has 14 residues. Germline V gene sequence: CDR1 SQVTM, CDR2 ANQGSEA. V was trimmed by 5 bases and J by 0 bases, leaving 10 bases between them. CDR3 region: CSVQTVANTGELFF. The CDR3 DNA reads as TGCAGCGTTCAAACTGTCGCGAACACCGGGGAGCTGTTTTTT.

The chain has TRBV3-1 (or the pseudogene TRBV3-2) and TRBJ2-1, with 7 bases lining up with TRBD1. CDR3 length: 12 residues. The V and J ends lost 1 base and 10 bases, in that order; junction bases with no gene match: 1. The germline V gene encodes CDR1 LGHDT and CDR2 YNNKEL (reference sequence). The CDR3 loop is CASSQVTGEQFF. CDR3 bases: TGTGCCAGCAGCCAAGTGACAGGGGAGCAGTTCTTC.